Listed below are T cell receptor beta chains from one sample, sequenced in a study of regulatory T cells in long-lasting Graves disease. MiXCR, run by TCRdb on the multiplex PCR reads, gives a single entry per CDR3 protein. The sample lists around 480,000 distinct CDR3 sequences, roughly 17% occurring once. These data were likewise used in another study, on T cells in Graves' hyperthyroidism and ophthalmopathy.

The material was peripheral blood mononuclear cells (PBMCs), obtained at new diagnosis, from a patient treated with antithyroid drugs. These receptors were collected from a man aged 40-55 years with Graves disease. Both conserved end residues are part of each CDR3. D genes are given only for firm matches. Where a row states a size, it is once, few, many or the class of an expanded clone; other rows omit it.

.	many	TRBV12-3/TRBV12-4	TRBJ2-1	CASSFVDDEQFF	TGTGCCAGCAGTTTTGTCGACGATGAGCAGTTCTTC
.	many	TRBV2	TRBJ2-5	CASSEGASPNF	TGTGCCAGCAGTGAAGGGGCCTCACCTAACTTC
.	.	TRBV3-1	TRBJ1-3	CASSQPSGNTIYF	TGTGCCAGCAGCCAACCGTCCGGAAACACCATATATTTT
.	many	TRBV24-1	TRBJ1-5	CATSLDRDQPQHF	TGTGCCACCAGTTTGGATAGGGATCAGCCCCAGCATTTT
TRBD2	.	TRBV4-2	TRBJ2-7	CASSQATSEYYEQYF	TGTGCCAGCAGCCAAGCGACTAGCGAATACTACGAGCAGTACTTC
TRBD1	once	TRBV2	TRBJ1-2	CASSTTDRSHPNNYGYTF	TGTGCCAGCAGTACCACGGACAGGTCTCACCCAAATAACTATGGCTACACCTTC
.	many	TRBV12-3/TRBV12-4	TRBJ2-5	CAAGVGTETQYF	TGTGCCGCCGGGGTGGGGACGGAGACCCAGTACTTC
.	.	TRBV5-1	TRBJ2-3	CASSPRLGDTGTQYF	TGCGCCAGCAGCCCACGGCTAGGGGACACAGGTACGCAGTATTTT
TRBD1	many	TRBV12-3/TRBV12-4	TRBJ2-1	CASSRQGTTYNEQFF	TGTGCCAGCAGTCGACAGGGTACGACCTACAATGAGCAGTTCTTC
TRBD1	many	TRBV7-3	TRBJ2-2	CASRGQSNTGELFF	TGTGCCAGCAGGGGACAGTCGAACACCGGGGAGCTGTTTTTT